Sequencing of this T cell receptor (beta chain) was carried out in a study of patients and donors after allogeneic stem cell transplantation. This clonotype was counted a few times. The CDR3 sequence is 14 residues long. Trimming shortened V by 5 bases and J by 7 bases, and 17 bases separated the two germline ends. Germline-derived CDR1 and CDR2 are SEHNR and FQNEAQ (reference sequence). From the RT-PCR reads, TCRdb called clonotypes with MiXCR, one entry per CDR3 protein. The sample shows about 200,000 distinct CDR3 sequences, around two fifths of them seen only once. The sample taken for sequencing was blood, either unsorted or a sorted T cell fraction (not recorded which). This TCR came from a human donor who was either an allogeneic HSCT recipient or a stem cell or donor lymphocyte infusion donor (not recorded which). It is not recorded whose cells these are; they may come from a transplant donor. The chain employs TRBV7-9 and TRBJ1-2, with a weak D call TRBD1 (5 bases). The CDR3 nucleotides are TGTGCCAGCAGCAAGGGACTCCTGCAATTTGGCTACACCTTC. This sequence encodes CASSKGLLQFGYTF.